This TCR beta chain was captured by sequencing in a study of blood T cell repertoires in COVID-19. Sequencing used immunoSEQ multiplex PCR; TCRdb keeps in-frame clones, though not all of them. Among approximately 110,000 clones listed, 75% to 90% were seen once. This CDR3 has 15 residues. Between the trimmed V and J ends, which lost 5 bases and 3 bases, there was a span of 14 bases. Germline V gene data show CDR1 as SNHLY and CDR2 as FYNNEI. In this sample, this clone turned up a few times. This chain links TRBV2 with TRBJ2-1; the D is unclear. Sequenced: peripheral blood. This receptor was identified in a woman aged 80 or over with acute or convalescent COVID-19. The CDR3 DNA sequence: TGTGCCAGCAGTAAAGGCGGCGGCTTCTACAATGAGCAGTTCTTC. This encodes CASSKGGGFYNEQFF.